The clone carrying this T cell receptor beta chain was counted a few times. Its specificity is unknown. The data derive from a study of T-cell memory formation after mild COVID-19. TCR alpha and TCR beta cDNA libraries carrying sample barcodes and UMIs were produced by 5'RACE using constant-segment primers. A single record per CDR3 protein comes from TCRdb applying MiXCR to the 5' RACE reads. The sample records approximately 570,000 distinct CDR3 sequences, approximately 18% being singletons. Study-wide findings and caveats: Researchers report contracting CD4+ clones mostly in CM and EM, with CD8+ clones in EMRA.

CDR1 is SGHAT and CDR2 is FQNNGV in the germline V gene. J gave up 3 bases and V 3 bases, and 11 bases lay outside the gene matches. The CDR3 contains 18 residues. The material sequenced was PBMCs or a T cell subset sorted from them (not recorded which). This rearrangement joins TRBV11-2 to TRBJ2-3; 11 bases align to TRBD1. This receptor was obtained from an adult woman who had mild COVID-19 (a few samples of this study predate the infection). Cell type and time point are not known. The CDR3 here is CASSFTPRTGGGTDTQYF. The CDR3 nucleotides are TGTGCCAGCAGCTTCACCCCCCGGACAGGGGGCGGGACAGATACGCAGTATTTT.